Listed here are 9 T cell receptor beta chains from one sample, sequenced in a study of T-cell memory formation after mild COVID-19. One entry per CDR3 protein results from TCRdb running MiXCR on the 5' RACE reads. Of around 510,000 distinct CDR3 sequences in the sample, about 20% were seen once. Sequencing was done on a sample of PBMCs or a T cell subset sorted from them (not recorded which). These receptors originate from an adult woman who had mild COVID-19 (a few samples of this study predate the infection). Cell type and time point are not known.

The sample holds a few counts of this clonotype. The V and J genes are TRBV12-3 or TRBV12-4 and TRBJ2-3; the D is unclear. The V gene lost 6 bases and the J gene lost 1 base, with 11 bases spanning the gap. This CDR3 has 14 amino acids. The CDR3 DNA follows: TGTGCCAGCAGGCCCGATGTGGGCACAGATACGCAGTATTTT. Its protein product is CASRPDVGTDTQYF.

In DNA, the CDR3 is TGCAGCGTTGAAGTCGGACAGGGGTACGGCTACACCTTC. Translating it yields CSVEVGQGYGYTF. The V and J genes are TRBV29-1 and TRBJ1-2; TRBD1 matches at 9 bases. Looked up from germline, CDR1 is SQVTM and CDR2 is ANQGSEA. The junction had 5 bases not matched to a gene; V was cut back by 1 base and J by 8 bases. The CDR3 sequence is 13 residues long.

The J gene is TRBJ2-2, the V gene TRBV12-3 or TRBV12-4, with D possibly TRBD1 on 6 matching bases. With 6 bases removed from V and 5 bases from J, the gap between germline ends came to 13 bases. This CDR3 is 14 amino acids long. CDR3 in amino acids: CASRRTGITGELFF. The CDR3 DNA sequence: TGTGCCAGCAGGCGTACAGGGATTACCGGGGAGCTGTTTTTT.

The chain uses TRBV6-2 or TRBV6-3 and TRBJ2-1; 7 nucleotides agree with TRBD2. Trimming cost V 2 bases and J 0 bases; bases outside gene matches: 4. Germline loops: CDR1 MNHEY, CDR2 SVGEGT. This CDR3 region has 16 residues. CDR3 sequence reads: CASSYTIAGSYNEQFF. The DNA of the CDR3 is TGTGCCAGCAGTTACACGATAGCGGGCTCCTACAATGAGCAGTTCTTC.

This clonotype was detected only a few times. The rearrangement links TRBV4-1 to TRBJ2-7; D is unresolved. V dropped 3 bases and J dropped 5 bases, with 17 bases sitting between them. This CDR3 has 15 amino acids. CDR1 is MGHRA, CDR2 YSYEKL, per germline. Here the CDR3 DNA reads TGCGCCAGCAGCCAGGAGCTAGGACGGAACCACGAGCAGTACTTC. This sequence encodes CASSQELGRNHEQYF.

This chain uses TRBV5-6 with TRBJ1-2; D is uncertain. In germline, CDR1 is SGHDT, CDR2 YYEEEE. This CDR3 contains 13 residues. V was clipped by 2 bases and J by 7 bases, with 12 bases between them. The CDR3 DNA reads as TGTGCCAGCAGCTTAATTCCCGAGGTTGGCTACACCTTC. Its translation is CASSLIPEVGYTF. Based on the CDR3 plus reference TRBV5-6 and TRBJ1-2, the full variable domain is DAGVTQSPTHLIKTRGQQVTLRCSPKSGHDTVSWYQQALGQGPQFIFQYYEEEERQRGNFPDRFSGHQFPNYSSELNVNALLLGDSALYLCASSLIPEVGYTFGSGTRLTVV.

This clonotype came up many times. V usage is TRBV23-1 and J usage is TRBJ2-1; 8 positions match TRBD1. TRBV23-1 is placed among ORFs of uncertain function. The CDR3 has 15 residues. The ends lost 6 bases at V and 3 bases at J; junction bases unmatched: 7. The CDR3, as DNA: TGCGCCAGCAGGATGGACAGGGTAAACTACAATGAGCAGTTCTTC. Translating gives CASRMDRVNYNEQFF.

The V gene is TRBV11-2, the J gene TRBJ2-7; 9 bases line up with TRBD1. V was pared by 5 bases and J by 6 bases, with 8 bases of the junction left unmatched. The germline gives CDR1 SGHAT, CDR2 FQNNGV. The CDR3 consists of 14 residues. CDR3 DNA sequence: TGTGCCAGCAGCGATACAGGGGGCCGGCGCGAGCAGTACTTC. Translating gives CASSDTGGRREQYF.

A few counts support this clonotype. This rearrangement joins TRBV2 to TRBJ2-3; D unresolved. This CDR3 has 15 residues. Germline CDR1 is SNHLY and CDR2 is FYNNEI. Trimming removed 2 bases from V and 5 bases from J, with 14 bases in between. CDR3 sequence reads: CASSEFWARVDTQYF. CDR3 in DNA: TGTGCCAGCAGTGAATTTTGGGCTCGGGTAGATACGCAGTATTTT.